This T cell receptor (beta chain) is drawn from a study of T cells after yellow fever vaccination. For this clonotype: No antigen is known for it.

TCRdb re-called the 5' RACE reads through MiXCR, storing one row per CDR3 protein. The profile shows about 75,000 distinct CDR3 sequences, 7.3% of them singletons. Findings of the study overall: Overall, a small share of clonotypes was seen in both CD4 and CD8 compartments. FACS-sorted repertoires might harbor abundant contaminating clonotypes from the bulk population. Most primary-vaccination clones reappeared after the booster (around 95% CD4, 85% to 90% CD8).

With 1 base removed from V and 4 bases from J, the gap between germline ends came to 13 bases. Germline V gene data show CDR1 as LGHDT and CDR2 as YNNKEL (reference sequence). This CDR3 region has 16 residues. Sequenced here: CD8+ T cells sorted from PBMCs, sampled roughly 10 days after the first yellow fever vaccination. V usage is TRBV3-1 and J usage is TRBJ2-2; the D gene is possibly TRBD2 (6 bases). The origin of this receptor is a man younger than 30 who received the YFV17D yellow fever vaccine. CDR3 in DNA: TGTGCCAGCAGCCAAGTTGGAGGGGCCGGCACCGGGGAGCTGTTTTTT. Its translation: CASSQVGGAGTGELFF.